Sequencing of this T cell receptor (beta chain) was carried out in a study of blood T cell repertoires in COVID-19. Study summary: Acute-phase and convalescent COVID-19 samples originated in the United States, Italy and Spain.

This CDR3 region has 15 residues. CDR1 is GTSNPN and CDR2 is SVGIG in the germline V gene (reference sequence). Trimming cost V 4 bases and J 0 bases; bases outside gene matches: 5. Generated by immunoSEQ multiplex PCR, the TCRdb table keeps only in-frame clones and is missing some. The sample lists roughly 250,000 clones; approximately 90% were seen once. The sample was peripheral blood. This sequence originates from a man younger than 45 with acute or convalescent COVID-19. The chain links TRBV30 to TRBJ2-2; 7 nucleotides align to TRBD1. CDR3 coding DNA: TGTGCCTGGATTTCCGGGACAGCGAACACCGGGGAGCTGTTTTTT. This codes for CAWISGTANTGELFF.